This T cell receptor beta chain was captured in a study of neurological immune-mediated disorders. From germline, CDR1 is KGHSH and CDR2 LQKENI. The CDR3 consists of 15 residues. V was trimmed by 2 bases and J by 4 bases, leaving 11 bases between them. The count of this clonotype is one. Synthesis of cDNA was carried out by template-switch 5'RACE. The reaction used 10-nucleotide random UMIs. TCRdb passed the 5' RACE reads through MiXCR, listing each CDR3 protein once. The sample gives 55,000 to 70,000 distinct CDR3 sequences, about 10% of which show up once; about 1.7% is in the top ten. The chain employs TRBV18 and TRBJ2-2; D not resolved. This TCR derives from a man in his sixties in good health. The sequenced sample was PBMCs. CDR3 residues: CASSPAGKVTGELFF. CDR3 sequence (DNA): TGTGCCAGCTCACCAGCTGGGAAGGTCACCGGGGAGCTGTTTTTT.